This TCR beta chain came from a study of blood T cell repertoires in COVID-19. Study in general: The study drew acute and convalescent COVID-19 samples from the United States, Italy and Spain.

Enrolled through a virtual design, the participants were between 18 and 89 years of age and came from some 26 US areas. Each recovered donor of Cohort 3 presented with two negative PCRs, clearance, or symptom resolution. The assay was immunoSEQ multiplex PCR, and TCRdb's table has in-frame clones only and misses some. The repertoire has hundreds of thousands of clones, more than 75% of them found once; the top ten carry less than 20%. This TCR came from a man aged 18 to 29 who had recovered from COVID-19. The sequencing sample was made of PBMCs or T cells enriched from blood (not recorded which).

This CDR3 reads CASRASVALDYNEQFF. CDR3 nucleotide sequence: TGTGCCAGCAGGGCCTCTGTAGCGTTGGACTACAATGAGCAGTTCTTC. The gene calls are TRBV2 and TRBJ2-1; TRBD2 might be the D (5 bases). Germline loops: CDR1 SNHLY, CDR2 FYNNEI. Trimming left V 6 bases short and J 3 bases short, with 18 bases between. The CDR3 runs to 16 residues.